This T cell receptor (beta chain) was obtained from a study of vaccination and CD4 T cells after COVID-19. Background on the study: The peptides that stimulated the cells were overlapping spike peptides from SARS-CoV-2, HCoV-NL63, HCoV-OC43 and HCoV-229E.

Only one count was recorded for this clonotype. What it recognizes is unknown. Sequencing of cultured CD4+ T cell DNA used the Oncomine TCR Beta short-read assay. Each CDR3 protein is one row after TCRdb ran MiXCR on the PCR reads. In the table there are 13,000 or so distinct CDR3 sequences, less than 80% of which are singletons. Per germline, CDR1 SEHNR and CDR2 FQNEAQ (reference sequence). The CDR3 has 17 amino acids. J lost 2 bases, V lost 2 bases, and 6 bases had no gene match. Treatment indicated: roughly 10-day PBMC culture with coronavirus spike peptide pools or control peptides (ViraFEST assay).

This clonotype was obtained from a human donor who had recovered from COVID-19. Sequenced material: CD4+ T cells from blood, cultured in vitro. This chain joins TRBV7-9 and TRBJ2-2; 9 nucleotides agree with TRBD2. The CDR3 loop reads CASSLSASGANTGELFF. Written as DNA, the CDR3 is TGTGCCAGCAGCTTATCGGCTAGCGGGGCAAACACCGGGGAGCTGTTTTTT.